This entry lists 24 T cell receptor beta chains sequenced from one sample in a study of OX40 agonist ivuxolimab in advanced cancers. The library was generated by the immunoSEQ multiplex PCR assay. TCRdb obtained this table from immuneACCESS and retained in-frame rearrangements with V and J assigned. These tables miss some clones; where compared with another copy, unresolved V genes account for less than half of the shortfall, and the remainder is unexplained. Here the sample has tens of thousands of clones; about 88% occur a single time. Approximately 0.25% of the sample belongs to the ten largest clones. The input for sequencing was CD4+ or CD8+ T cells sorted from blood, taken in a trial of the OX40 agonist ivuxolimab. Every receptor here comes from an adult with an advanced solid tumor such as melanoma, head and neck, liver or kidney cancer.

The genes are TRBV5-1 and TRBJ1-1; unclear D gene. This CDR3 has 15 residues. The germline V gene encodes CDR1 SGHRS and CDR2 YFSETQ. V was cut by 0 bases and J by 1 base, with 10 bases left in between. CDR3 DNA sequence: TGCGCCAGCAGCTTGGCTGGGAACTCGAACACTGAAGCTTTCTTT. It translates to CASSLAGNSNTEAFF.

The chain uses TRBV11-1 and TRBJ2-1; D possibly corresponds to TRBD1 (6 bases). Germline loops: CDR1 SGHAT, CDR2 FQDESV (reference sequence). The CDR3 loop spans 14 amino acids. V lost 4 bases and J lost 11, with 18 bases in between. The CDR3 DNA is TGTGCCAGCAGCTCAATTCAGTGGGGGCTCCAGCAGTTCTTC. Translating it yields CASSSIQWGLQQFF.

This chain uses TRBV6-1 with TRBJ2-5, with D possibly being TRBD1 (5 bases). Germline lookup yields CDR1 MNHNS and CDR2 SASEGT. V was shortened by 2 bases and J by 2 bases, with 9 bases between the two germline ends. The CDR3 is 14 amino acids. In DNA form, the CDR3 reads TGTGCCAGCAGTGAATCCAGGGTTCAAGAGACCCAGTACTTC. It is translated as CASSESRVQETQYF.

The chain is built from TRBV9 and TRBJ2-2, with 7 bases fitting TRBD1. There are 15 residues in the CDR3. V dropped 2 bases and J dropped 0; count of bases not matched to a gene: 1. The germline V gene encodes CDR1 SGDLS and CDR2 YYNGEE. The CDR3 is CASSVTGPNTGELFF. The DNA of the CDR3 is TGTGCCAGCAGCGTGACAGGGCCGAACACCGGGGAGCTGTTTTTT.

J is TRBJ1-2 and V is TRBV6-1; weak D call: TRBD1 (6 bases). The CDR3 loop spans 14 amino acids. The germline CDR1 and CDR2 sequences are MNHNS and SASEGT. Trimming removed 7 bases from V and 5 bases from J, with 17 bases in between. CDR3 in amino acids: CASTLQGIGYGYTF. The CDR3 DNA follows: TGTGCCAGCACACTACAGGGAATCGGGTATGGCTACACCTTC.

The J gene is TRBJ1-2, the V gene TRBV18; D might be TRBD1 (6 bases). The germline V and J ends were trimmed by 0 bases and 8 bases, with 13 bases remaining between them. From germline, CDR1 is KGHSH and CDR2 LQKENI. The CDR3 runs 14 residues. The CDR3 spells CASSPPSRGSGYTF. The CDR3 coding sequence is TGTGCCAGCTCACCACCTAGCAGGGGAAGCGGCTACACCTTC.

The genes are TRBV6-6 and TRBJ1-1; maybe TRBD1 (5 bases). Trimming cost V 5 bases and J 1 base, with 14 bases left between them. There are 15 residues in the CDR3. CDR1 and CDR2 (germline): MNHNY, SVGAGI (reference sequence). DNA of the CDR3: TGTGCCAGCAGTGATAGCGGGACGGGGAACACTGAAGCTTTCTTT. It specifies CASSDSGTGNTEAFF.

This rearrangement joins TRBV28 to TRBJ1-1; the D gene is possibly TRBD1 (5 bases). CDR3 length: 14 residues. Trimming shortened V by 6 bases and J by 2 bases, and 13 bases separated the two germline ends. Looked up from germline, CDR1 is MDHEN and CDR2 is SYDVKM. The CDR3: CASSFSQGNTEAFF. CDR3 coding DNA: TGTGCCAGCAGCTTTTCTCAGGGAAACACTGAAGCTTTCTTT.

The V gene is TRBV23-1, the J gene TRBJ1-1; a possible D gene is TRBD1 (6 bases). TRBV23-1 is given ORF status, its function remaining uncertain. CDR3 length: 14 residues. V was pared by 2 bases and J by 6 bases, with 13 bases between. CDR3 coding DNA: TGCGCCAGCAGTCAAATTCAGGGGTACTCTGAAGCTTTCTTT. Translation gives CASSQIQGYSEAFF.

The DNA for the CDR3 is TGTGCCAGCAGCGCGGCCCCGGTACACCCCTACGAGCAGTACTTC. Its protein is CASSAAPVHPYEQYF. V is TRBV11-3 and J is TRBJ2-7; D uncertain. The V and J ends lost 5 bases and 2 bases respectively, with 16 bases between them. The CDR3 runs 15 residues. CDR1 SGHNT and CDR2 YENEEA come from the germline V gene.

The CDR3 reads CSVGRTDSSGGYTF. CDR3 coding DNA: TGCAGCGTCGGAAGGACAGACAGTTCGGGGGGCTACACCTTC. The chain employs TRBV29-1 and TRBJ1-2, with D possibly matching TRBD1 (6 bases). V was pared by 6 bases and J by 8 bases, with 22 bases between. The CDR3 loop spans 14 amino acids. Germline V gives CDR1 SQVTM, CDR2 ANQGSEA.

This clone was seen only a few times. The chain joins TRBV9 to TRBJ1-1; a possible D gene is TRBD1 (6 bases). CDR1 is SGDLS, CDR2 YYNGEE, per germline. The CDR3 consists of 16 residues. Trimming shortened V by 0 bases and J by 0 bases, and 12 bases separated the two germline ends. CDR3 in amino acids: CASSVAPGQLNTEAFF. The CDR3 DNA is TGTGCCAGCAGCGTAGCGCCGGGACAACTGAACACTGAAGCTTTCTTT.

The chain has TRBV11-1 and TRBJ2-5; D might be TRBD1 (5 bases). The CDR3 contains 13 residues. The ends were cut back, 5 bases at V and 5 bases at J, with 12 bases in the middle. Germline V gene lookup returns CDR1 SGHAT and CDR2 FQDESV (reference sequence). The CDR3 nucleotides are TGTGCCAGCAGCCTCGGACACTCCGAGACCCAGTACTTC. Residues: CASSLGHSETQYF.

The rearrangement uses TRBV28 and TRBJ2-7; 7 bases are a match to TRBD2. After removal of 6 bases from V and 5 bases from J, the junction contained 13 bases not matched to a gene. CDR3 size: 15 residues. The germline gives CDR1 MDHEN, CDR2 SYDVKM. The CDR3 loop is CASSSQGGPLDEQYF. The CDR3 coding sequence is TGTGCCAGCAGCTCCCAGGGAGGGCCCCTGGACGAGCAGTACTTC. The full variable domain, with the rest looked up from reference TRBV28 and TRBJ2-7, is DVKVTQSSRYLVKRTGEKVFLECVQDMDHENMFWYRQDPGLGLRLIYFSYDVKMKEKGDIPEGYSVSREKKERFSLILESASTNQTSMYLCASSSQGGPLDEQYFGPGTRLTVT.

The chain combines TRBV5-5 with TRBJ1-4; no firm D call. Germline CDR1 and CDR2: SGHKS and YYEKEE (reference sequence). Trimming pared 4 bases from V and 5 bases from J, leaving 12 bases between. The CDR3 extends over 14 amino acids. The CDR3 nucleotides read TGTGCCAGCAGCGAGGCTCTGTGGAATGAAAAACTGTTTTTT. This codes for CASSEALWNEKLFF.

This chain links TRBV5-1 with TRBJ2-1; 9 nucleotides agree with TRBD2. Germline trimming cut 6 bases from V and 5 bases from J; bases unmatched to any gene: 21. Germline CDR1 SGHRS, CDR2 YFSETQ. The CDR3 totals 19 residues. The CDR3 region has the DNA TGCGCCAGCACCCCCTTAACCCCTAGCGGGATTTACGGAAACAATGAGCAGTTCTTC. It specifies CASTPLTPSGIYGNNEQFF. The full variable domain, rest sourced from reference TRBV5-1 and TRBJ2-1, is KAGVTQTPRYLIKTRGQQVTLSCSPISGHRSVSWYQQTPGQGLQFLFEYFSETQRNKGNFPGRFSGRQFSNSRSEMNVSTLELGDSALYLCASTPLTPSGIYGNNEQFFGPGTRLTVL.

J is TRBJ2-5 and V is TRBV18; TRBD1 matches 7 bases. The better agreement between TRBJ2-7 and the DNA end casts doubt on the J call. There are 14 residues in the CDR3. The germline gives CDR1 KGHSH, CDR2 LQKENI. The CDR3 coding sequence is TGTGCCAGCTCACCTGAGGGACAGTCCTACGAGCAGTACTTC. Translating it yields CASSPEGQSYEQYF.

This chain uses TRBV7-2 with TRBJ2-1; a weak D match, TRBD2 (5 bases). The CDR3 totals 14 residues. The germline V and J ends were trimmed by 2 bases and 4 bases, with 9 bases remaining between them. Germline CDR1 is SGHTA and CDR2 is FQGNSA. The CDR3 DNA reads as TGTGCCAGCAGCTTAACAATAGCGTACAATGAGCAGTTCTTC. Protein product: CASSLTIAYNEQFF.

The table lists this clone with a few counts. The chain joins TRBV7-8 to TRBJ1-2, with D perhaps matching TRBD1 (6 bases). V lost 5 bases and J lost 0, with 25 bases in between. This CDR3 is 19 amino acids long. CDR1 is SGHVS and CDR2 is FQNEAQ in the germline V gene. The CDR3 reads CASSPLPGQRTRSNYGYTF. CDR3 sequence (DNA): TGTGCCAGCAGCCCTCTACCGGGACAAAGAACTAGATCTAACTATGGCTACACCTTC.

CDR3 sequence (DNA): TGTGCCAGCAGCTTATACACTGAAGCTTTCTTT. Its translation: CASSLYTEAFF. J is TRBJ1-1 and V is TRBV7-9; no clear D. CDR3 length: 11 amino acids. The V end lost 2 bases, the J end lost 3 bases, and 1 base lay between the germline ends. Germline CDR1 and CDR2: SEHNR and FQNEAQ (reference sequence).

The chain has TRBV7-4 and TRBJ2-5; TRBD1 matches at 7 bases. The assigned J gene may be wrong: the sequence end matches TRBJ2-7 better. The CDR3 length is 16 residues. CDR1 and CDR2 from the germline V gene are SGHVT and SQSDAQ. The CDR3 sequence: CASSSWTGPPSGEQYF. The CDR3 region has the DNA TGTGCCAGCAGCTCCTGGACAGGCCCTCCCTCGGGCGAGCAGTACTTC.

The chain recombines TRBV5-5 with TRBJ2-6; 8 bases are shared with TRBD2. Germline-derived CDR1 and CDR2 are SGHKS and YYEKEE (reference sequence). The V and J ends lost 5 bases and 0 bases, in that order; junction bases with no gene match: 7. CDR3 size: 17 residues. CDR3 sequence reads: CASRGGGQPSGANVLTF. The CDR3 DNA reads as TGTGCCAGCAGGGGCGGGGGGCAGCCCTCTGGGGCCAACGTCCTGACTTTC.

The V gene is TRBV6-5, the J gene TRBJ2-1; 8 positions match TRBD2. This CDR3 has 15 amino acids. Germline V gives CDR1 MNHEY, CDR2 SVGAGI. The J segment lost 3 bases and the V segment lost 5 bases, leaving 6 bases of the junction unmatched. CDR3 nucleotide sequence: TGTGCCAGCAGTATAGCGGGGACGGTCTACAATGAGCAGTTCTTC. Protein sequence: CASSIAGTVYNEQFF.

This chain connects TRBV11-2 to TRBJ2-7; TRBD2 matches at 10 bases. The V segment lost 1 base and the J segment 3 bases; nucleotides outside the gene matches: 3. Germline V gene sequence: CDR1 SGHAT, CDR2 FQNNGV. This CDR3 region has 15 residues. This CDR3 reads CASSLVLAGDYEQYF. The CDR3 DNA sequence: TGTGCCAGCAGCTTAGTGCTAGCGGGAGACTACGAGCAGTACTTC. The whole variable domain, remainder taken from reference TRBV11-2 and TRBJ2-7, is EAGVAQSPRYKIIEKRQSVAFWCNPISGHATLYWYQQILGQGPKLLIQFQNNGVVDDSQLPKDRFSAERLKGVDSTLKIQPAKLEDSAVYLCASSLVLAGDYEQYFGPGTRLTVT.